One sample yielded the 4 T cell receptor beta chains listed below, sequenced in a study of blood T cell repertoires in COVID-19. Clones were sequenced by immunoSEQ multiplex PCR, and TCRdb holds only the in-frame ones, with some missing. The sample lists about half a million clones; 88% were seen once. The sequencing sample was made of PBMCs or T cells enriched from blood (not recorded which). The source is a woman in her fifties or sixties who had recovered from COVID-19.

The chain uses TRBV11-2 and TRBJ2-1; a weak D match, TRBD2 (6 bases). Trimming left V 4 bases short and J 0 bases short, with 13 bases between. CDR1 and CDR2 (germline): SGHAT, FQNNGV. This CDR3 spans 16 amino acids. The CDR3: CASSSGGTSSYNEQFF. The DNA of the CDR3 is TGTGCCAGCAGCTCAGGCGGGACGAGCTCCTACAATGAGCAGTTCTTC.

This sequence joins TRBV7-2 and TRBJ1-6, with TRBD1 matching over 7 bases. Germline lookup yields CDR1 SGHTA and CDR2 FQGNSA. The CDR3 is 15 amino acids. Trimming at V came to 1 base and at J to 5 bases, leaving 2 bases not matched to a gene. DNA for the CDR3: TGTGCCAGCAGCTTAGGAGGGGGCCATAATTCACCCCTCCACTTT. It codes for CASSLGGGHNSPLHF.

The rearrangement joins TRBV28 to TRBJ2-2; D unclear. Germline assignment: CDR1 MDHEN and CDR2 SYDVKM. This CDR3 is 14 amino acids long. Trimming removed 7 bases at V and 4 bases at J, with 13 bases between. CDR3 loop: CASKSETVTGELFF. CDR3 sequence (DNA): TGTGCCAGCAAGTCTGAAACTGTCACCGGGGAGCTGTTTTTT.

Turning to this clone: This sample also contains other DNA sequences that code for the same CDR3. The rearrangement joins TRBV5-1 to TRBJ1-5; D is unclear. The CDR3 has 14 residues. Germline CDR1 and CDR2: SGHRS and YFSETQ. V lost 0 bases and J 7 bases, leaving 11 bases between the germline ends. The CDR3 reads CASSLGREGQPQHF. CDR3 in DNA: TGCGCCAGCAGCTTGGGGCGAGAGGGCCAGCCCCAGCATTTT.